Listed here are 32 T cell receptor beta chains from one sample, sequenced in a study of blood T cells in healthy people across ages. A J-beta primer mix and a sample-barcoded 5' primer were used in a second PCR of about 7 to 12 cycles. TCRdb reanalysed the 5' RACE reads using MiXCR and keeps one entry per CDR3 protein. The table includes about 730,000 distinct CDR3 sequences, 35% to 45% detected once. Sequencing was carried out using blood. These TCRs come from a woman in her sixties or seventies in good health.

The chain links TRBV9 to TRBJ2-4, with D perhaps matching TRBD2 (6 bases). The end of the DNA fits TRBJ2-7 better, so the J call may be wrong. The CDR3 is made up of 12 amino acids. Germline CDR1 and CDR2: SGDLS and YYNGEE. DNA of the CDR3: TGTGCCAGCAGCGTAGGGAGGGACGAGCAGTACTTC. Translated, it gives CASSVGRDEQYF.

This clonotype was found many times. One end of the junction varies from germline; a read error may be responsible. The chain carries TRBV5-1 and TRBJ2-7, with 7 bases matching TRBD1. This CDR3 comprises 12 residues. Per germline, CDR1 SGHRS and CDR2 YFSETQ. CDR3 nucleotides: TGTGCCAGCAGCTGGACAGGAGACGAGCAGTACTTC. Protein sequence: CASSWTGDEQYF.

The chain recombines TRBV25-1 with TRBJ2-4; D is perhaps TRBD1 (5 bases). With the DNA end fitting TRBJ2-7 better, the J assignment may be wrong. CDR3 length: 12 amino acids. Looked up from germline, CDR1 is MGHDK and CDR2 is SYGVNS. CDR3 sequence (DNA): TGTGCCAGCAAAGGGGCGGATCACGAGCAGTACTTC. It encodes CASKGADHEQYF.

The chain combines TRBV25-1 with TRBJ2-2, with D possibly matching TRBD2 (5 bases). Germline assignment: CDR1 MGHDK and CDR2 SYGVNS. The CDR3 runs 16 residues. V was cut by 2 bases and J by 0 bases, with 10 bases left in between. CDR3 region: CASSEEAATNTGELFF. The CDR3 DNA is TGTGCCAGCAGTGAAGAAGCGGCCACGAACACCGGGGAGCTGTTTTTT.

A remark on this clonotype: A much larger clone is a single base away; this may be a read error. The DNA of the CDR3 is TGTGCCAGCAGACTCTCCCCTGGGGGGGGACAGGATACCTACAATGAGCAGTTCTTC. Residues: CASRLSPGGGQDTYNEQFF. This chain uses TRBV7-2 with TRBJ2-1, with a possible D match to TRBD1 (8 bases). The V gene's germline CDR1 is SGHTA and CDR2 FQGNSA. CDR3 length equals 19 residues. V was shortened by 6 bases and J by 2 bases, with 26 bases between the two germline ends.

This clonotype was counted at least ten times. V gene TRBV10-3 combines with J gene TRBJ2-7, with TRBD1 matching over 10 bases. This CDR3 region has 12 residues. Per the germline V gene, CDR1 is ENHRY and CDR2 is SYGVKD. Trimming cost V 8 bases and J 4 bases; bases outside gene matches: 2. The CDR3: CAIRDRGYEQYF. In DNA form, the CDR3 reads TGTGCCATCCGGGACAGGGGATACGAGCAGTACTTC.

The chain uses TRBV2 and TRBJ2-5; 9 nucleotides line up with TRBD1. TRBJ2-7 matches the DNA end more closely, so the J call is doubtful. CDR1 and CDR2 (germline): SNHLY, FYNNEI. The CDR3 is 14 amino acids. CDR3 bases: TGTGCCAGCAGTCCGGACAGGGGTGGCGACGAGCAGTACTTC. Amino acids: CASSPDRGGDEQYF.

The chain uses TRBV12-3 or TRBV12-4 and TRBJ2-1, with D perhaps given as TRBD1 or TRBD2 (5 bases each). The ends were cut back, 4 bases at V and 4 bases at J, with 14 bases in the middle. The CDR3 spans 15 residues. The CDR3 loop reads CASSSWGRGYNEQFF. CDR3 coding DNA: TGTGCCAGCAGTTCCTGGGGACGGGGTTACAATGAGCAGTTCTTC.

This clonotype came up a few times. The rearrangement links TRBV5-5 to TRBJ2-2; D is unclear. Between the trimmed V and J ends, which lost 1 base and 0 bases, there was a span of 7 bases. Germline CDR1 SGHKS, CDR2 YYEKEE (reference sequence). The CDR3 has 15 residues. The CDR3 here is CASSLLQPNTGELFF. The CDR3 region has the DNA TGTGCCAGCAGCTTGCTACAGCCGAACACCGGGGAGCTGTTTTTT.

The sample holds a few counts of this clonotype. This rearrangement joins TRBV12-3 or TRBV12-4 to TRBJ1-5; D gene ambiguous. Trimming removed 6 bases from V and 3 bases from J, with 6 bases in between. The CDR3 loop spans 12 amino acids. This chain's CDR3 is CASRFTNQPQHF. CDR3 nucleotides: TGTGCCAGCAGGTTTACCAATCAGCCCCAGCATTTT.

This clonotype turned up a few times. The chain has TRBV6-2 or TRBV6-3 and TRBJ2-7; TRBD1 aligns across 7 bases. The J segment lost 8 bases and the V segment lost 4 bases, leaving 8 bases of the junction unmatched. The CDR3 length is 13 residues. The germline gives CDR1 MNHEY, CDR2 SVGEGT. CDR3 sequence (DNA): TGTGCCAGCAGTTTGGACAGGTTGGAGAAGCAGTACTTC. The encoded protein is CASSLDRLEKQYF.

Concerning this clonotype: As the CDR3 is not closed by the conserved phenylalanine or tryptophan, this likely results from a read error. This chain joins TRBV19 and TRBJ2-7; D gene ambiguous. The CDR3 totals 16 residues. Germline CDR1 reads LNHDA; CDR2 reads SQIVND (reference sequence). V lost 3 bases and J 2 bases, leaving 17 bases between the germline ends. The CDR3 reads CASSISRTGFPYEQYS. The DNA of the CDR3 is TGTGCCAGTAGTATCTCCCGGACCGGGTTCCCCTACGAGCAGTACTCC.

The chain joins TRBV28 to TRBJ2-1; TRBD2 matches 13 bases. V lost 4 bases and J lost 13; bases outside the gene matches: 13. CDR1 is MDHEN, CDR2 SYDVKM, per germline. The CDR3 is 16 residues long. The DNA for the CDR3 is TGTGCCAGCAGTTGGCAATCGGGACTAGCGGGGAACGGTCAGTTCTTC. Protein sequence: CASSWQSGLAGNGQFF.

CDR3 nucleotide sequence: TGTGCCAGCTCACCACGGGAACTCTGGGGAGATACGCAGTATTTT. The encoded protein is CASSPRELWGDTQYF. The chain is built from TRBV18 and TRBJ2-3, with unresolved D. Germline V lookup: CDR1 KGHSH, CDR2 LQKENI. The CDR3 sequence is 15 residues long. The germline V and J ends were trimmed by 1 base and 5 bases, with 13 bases remaining between them. Looking up the rest from reference TRBV18 and TRBJ2-3 gives the full variable domain: NAGVMQNPRHLVRRRGQEARLRCSPMKGHSHVYWYRQLPEEGLKFMVYLQKENIIDESGMPKERFSAEFPKEGPSILRIQQVVRGDSAAYFCASSPRELWGDTQYFGPGTRLTVL.

The chain uses TRBV14 and TRBJ2-1; D remains ambiguous. Germline CDR1 and CDR2: SGHDN and FVKESK. V dropped 5 bases and J dropped 9 bases, with 20 bases sitting between them. This CDR3 is built from 15 residues. DNA for the CDR3: TGTGCCAGCAGCTCCCGTCATAGATCCTCGGCTGAGCAGTTCTTC. Amino acid sequence: CASSSRHRSSAEQFF.

This rearrangement joins TRBV10-3 to TRBJ2-1; 7 bases agree with TRBD2. The ends lost 10 bases at V and 10 bases at J; junction bases unmatched: 19. The CDR3 has 15 amino acids. Germline CDR1 is ENHRY and CDR2 is SYGVKD. CDR3 in DNA: TGTGCCACACATGCTTTCTCAGCGGGGACGGGAGAGCAGTTCTTC. This encodes CATHAFSAGTGEQFF.

This clonotype was counted only a few times. The chain carries TRBV6-1 and TRBJ2-7; weak D call: TRBD2 (6 bases). V lost 6 bases and J lost 3, with 12 bases in between. The CDR3 spans 13 residues. CDR1 and CDR2 from the germline V gene are MNHNS and SASEGT. The CDR3 DNA reads TGTGCCAGCAGCTCCGGGACTTTCTACGAGCAGTACTTC. This gives the protein CASSSGTFYEQYF.

V gene TRBV24-1 combines with J gene TRBJ2-7; 9 nucleotides line up with TRBD1. The CDR3 contains 15 residues. V trimming: 2 bases; J trimming: 5 bases; junction bases outside the gene matches: 6. Germline V lookup: CDR1 KGHDR, CDR2 SFDVKD. The CDR3 sequence is CATSDWDRVRHEQYF. In nucleotides, the CDR3 is TGTGCCACCAGTGATTGGGACAGGGTACGTCACGAGCAGTACTTC.

This clonotype came up a few times. This rearrangement joins TRBV11-2 to TRBJ2-5; tentative D call: TRBD1 (5 bases). The V gene lost 5 bases and the J gene lost 2 bases, with 18 bases spanning the gap. In germline, CDR1 is SGHAT, CDR2 FQNNGV. This CDR3 region has 16 residues. CDR3 nucleotide sequence: TGTGCCAGCAGCCCCAAAGGCAGGGAAATACAAGAGACCCAGTACTTC. Translating it yields CASSPKGREIQETQYF. Full variable domain (outside the CDR3, taken from reference TRBV11-2 and TRBJ2-5): EAGVAQSPRYKIIEKRQSVAFWCNPISGHATLYWYQQILGQGPKLLIQFQNNGVVDDSQLPKDRFSAERLKGVDSTLKIQPAKLEDSAVYLCASSPKGREIQETQYFGPGTRLLVL.

This clonotype was counted at least ten times. The rearrangement links TRBV6-2 or TRBV6-3 to TRBJ2-7; TRBD1 agrees at 7 bases. The CDR3 contains 13 residues. Germline CDR1 MNHEY, CDR2 SVGEGT. J gave up 2 bases and V 8 bases, and 6 bases lay outside the gene matches. CDR3 sequence (DNA): TGTGCCAGCTTACGGACAGGCACCTACGAGCAGTACTTC. Translation: CASLRTGTYEQYF.

On this clonotype itself: Being one base from a much bigger clone, this may be a read error. For the CDR3, the DNA is TGCAGTGCTGGAGATCGCCCCGGGGCTGGGGCCAACGTCCTGACTTTC. It codes for CSAGDRPGAGANVLTF. The V gene is TRBV20-1, the J gene TRBJ2-6; D is perhaps TRBD2 (5 bases). CDR3 length equals 16 residues. The germline V gene has CDR1 DFQATT and CDR2 SNEGSKA (reference sequence).

A few counts support this clonotype. V gene TRBV29-1 combines with J gene TRBJ2-2, with D perhaps TRBD1 (6 bases). CDR3 length: 13 amino acids. Trimming took 7 bases from V and 0 from J, leaving 9 bases between them. Germline lookup yields CDR1 SQVTM and CDR2 ANQGSEA. CDR3 sequence: CSAGTTNTGELFF. The CDR3 DNA reads as TGCAGCGCCGGGACAACGAACACCGGGGAGCTGTTTTTT.

This clonotype has more than one count but fewer than ten. The gene calls are TRBV12-3 or TRBV12-4 and TRBJ2-7; D may be TRBD1 (6 bases). The CDR3 length is 15 residues. V was pared by 5 bases and J by 2 bases, with 16 bases between. The CDR3 DNA is TGTGCCAGCAGTAAGCCCACAGGGAACACCTACGAGCAGTACTTC. Its protein is CASSKPTGNTYEQYF.

The V and J genes are TRBV25-1 and TRBJ1-6; 10 nucleotides align to TRBD1. The ends lost 1 base at V and 14 bases at J; junction bases unmatched: 8. Germline CDR1 MGHDK, CDR2 SYGVNS. This CDR3 spans 15 amino acids. The CDR3 coding sequence is TGTGCCAGCAGTGAATTCGACAGGGGGCTTGTAACCCTCCACTTT. This gives the protein CASSEFDRGLVTLHF.

There are a few counts of this clonotype. The V call is TRBV5-1, the J call TRBJ2-1; D is tentatively TRBD1 or TRBD2 (6 bases each). The CDR3 spans 16 residues. Germline V gene sequence: CDR1 SGHRS, CDR2 YFSETQ. V shed 1 base and J shed 2 bases, with 13 bases lying between them. The DNA of the CDR3 is TGCGCCAGCAGCTTGTCAGGGGACTCAACCTACAATGAGCAGTTCTTC. Amino acids: CASSLSGDSTYNEQFF.

This chain joins TRBV20-1 and TRBJ2-7, with D perhaps given as TRBD1 or TRBD2 (5 bases each). Matching the DNA end better, TRBJ2-4 makes the J call doubtful. Germline-derived CDR1 and CDR2 are DFQATT and SNEGSKA (reference sequence). The length of the CDR3 is 13 residues. The CDR3 DNA reads as TGCAGTGCGGACTTGGGGCGGAGAAACATTCAGTACTTC. It encodes CSADLGRRNIQYF.

The rearrangement links TRBV29-1 to TRBJ2-7; 8 positions agree with TRBD1. Germline CDR1 reads SQVTM; CDR2 reads ANQGSEA. The CDR3 is 15 amino acids. The V segment lost 8 bases and the J segment 2 bases; nucleotides outside the gene matches: 14. The chain's CDR3 is CSSTTGVGDPYEQYF. In nucleotides, the CDR3 is TGCAGCTCCACGACAGGGGTTGGAGACCCCTACGAGCAGTACTTC.

On this clonotype: A read error may be the cause here, since a much bigger clone is one base away. The J gene is TRBJ2-3, the V gene TRBV12-3 or TRBV12-4; 12 nucleotides line up with TRBD2. The CDR3 sequence is 17 residues long. The junction had 11 bases not matched to a gene; V was cut back by 4 bases and J by 6 bases. The CDR3 loop reads CASSSRGLAGRHDTQYF. CDR3 DNA: TGTGCCAGCAGTTCTCGCGGACTAGCGGGGCGGCATGATACGCAGTATTTT.

This clonotype was recorded at least ten times. The chain couples TRBV6-2 or TRBV6-3 to TRBJ2-7; D uncertain. Germline V gene lookup returns CDR1 MNHEY and CDR2 SVGEGT. The CDR3 runs to 11 residues. Trimming cost V 6 bases and J 3 bases, with 6 bases left between them. The CDR3 reads CASRVHYEQYF. The CDR3 DNA reads as TGTGCCAGCAGGGTCCACTACGAGCAGTACTTC.

The count of this clonotype is one. The junction does not match germline at one end; this may be a read error. The rearrangement uses TRBV4-2 and TRBJ2-1; D call uncertain. This CDR3 is 16 amino acids long. Germline CDR1 LGHNA, CDR2 YNFKEQ. CDR3 DNA: TGTGCCGGCAGCCAAGATCTTGCGGTCTCCTACAATGAGCAGTTCTTC. As protein: CAGSQDLAVSYNEQFF.

The chain is built from TRBV20-1 and TRBJ2-7; TRBD1 or TRBD2 may be the D gene (6 bases each). Germline V gene lookup returns CDR1 DFQATT and CDR2 SNEGSKA (reference sequence). V was cut by 6 bases and J by 0 bases, with 15 bases left in between. CDR3 length: 14 amino acids. The CDR3 protein is CSAPGAGRSYEQYF. The DNA for the CDR3 is TGCAGTGCGCCGGGGGCGGGGCGCTCCTACGAGCAGTACTTC.

The chain is built from TRBV29-1 and TRBJ2-1; 7 bases map to TRBD2. Germline lookup yields CDR1 SQVTM and CDR2 ANQGSEA. The CDR3 is 15 residues long. CDR3 sequence reads: CSQAHGRAGYNEQFF. The CDR3 DNA is TGCAGTCAAGCTCACGGACGAGCGGGATACAATGAGCAGTTCTTC.